These 2 T cell receptor beta chains were all obtained from the same sample, sequenced in a study of blood T cell repertoires in COVID-19 (dated by TCRdb to about 2020). The library was built by means of the immunoSEQ multiplex PCR assay. TCRdb holds this immuneACCESS table with in-frame rearrangements only. Some clones are missing; in checked studies, unresolved V genes explain under half, and the rest has no known cause. Across this sample there are 250,000 to 300,000 clones, with around 90% seen only once. The ten most abundant clones make up about 10% of the sample. Input material: peripheral blood. The receptor source for this set is a woman between 65 and 79 years old with COVID-19, enrolled during active disease.

The chain combines TRBV7-9 with TRBJ2-3; D perhaps matches TRBD1 (6 bases). The CDR3 extends over 13 amino acids. The V end lost 6 bases, the J end lost 6 bases, and 13 bases lay between the germline ends. Germline CDR1 and CDR2: SEHNR and FQNEAQ (reference sequence). The CDR3 DNA reads as TGTGCCAGCAGTTACGAGAGGGGGGATACGCAGTATTTT. Its protein product is CASSYERGDTQYF.

This clone was counted a few times. This chain connects TRBV6-5 to TRBJ2-3, with 10 bases aligning to TRBD1. The V gene end was trimmed by 10 bases and the J gene end by 4 bases; junction bases not matched to a gene: 11. CDR3 length: 15 amino acids. CDR1 is MNHEY and CDR2 is SVGAGI in the germline V gene. CDR3 sequence: CATPRGQGGADTQYF. The CDR3 coding sequence is TGTGCCACCCCGAGAGGACAGGGGGGCGCAGATACGCAGTATTTT.